Listed below are T cell receptor beta chains from one sample, sequenced in a study of OX40 agonist ivuxolimab in advanced cancers. Profiled with immunoSEQ multiplex PCR; TCRdb holds only in-frame clones, not every one. The sample has more than 80,000 clones; 75% to 95% are singletons. The source was CD4+ or CD8+ T cells sorted from blood, collected in a trial of the OX40 agonist ivuxolimab. These receptors were obtained from an adult with an advanced solid tumor such as melanoma, head and neck, liver or kidney cancer. The CDR3 runs from the conserved cysteine through the conserved F or W. Each record gives: V gene, clone size, J gene, D gene, CDR3 DNA, CDR3 protein. A D gene is named only where the DNA matches it firmly. The size entry is marked missing in some rows and otherwise reads once, few, many or a size class.

>TRBV27|.|TRBJ2-1|.
TGTGCCAGCAGTTTATCGGCGGGATTAGAAAATGAGCAGTTCTTC
CASSLSAGLENEQFF
>TRBV6-5|.|TRBJ2-1|TRBD2
TGTGCCAGCGGCGGGAGCCGATACAATGAGCAGTTCTTC
CASGGSRYNEQFF
>TRBV9|few|TRBJ1-1|.
TGTGCCAGCAGCGTAGAAGTAGGGGTGAACACTGAAGCTTTCTTT
CASSVEVGVNTEAFF
>TRBV9|.|TRBJ2-3|.
TGTGCCAGCAGCGTAGCTGAAGATACGCAGTATTTT
CASSVAEDTQYF
>TRBV30|.|TRBJ2-3|.
TGTGCCCTCAGGGGAAATTGGCCAGATACGCAGTATTTT
CALRGNWPDTQYF
>TRBV7-9|medium-sized|TRBJ1-2|.
TGTGCCAGCAGCCTGACCGAGGTTCAAGGGGGCTACACCTTC
CASSLTEVQGGYTF
>TRBV5-1|.|TRBJ2-1|.
TGCGCCAGCAGCTTGGAAGGTAGCTCCTACAATGAGCAGTTCTTC
CASSLEGSSYNEQFF
>TRBV18|few|TRBJ1-5|.
TGTGCCAGCTCACCCGGGACTCGTGAAGGAGGGCCCCAGCATTTT
CASSPGTREGGPQHF
>TRBV6-5|.|TRBJ2-1|TRBD2
TGTGCCAGCAGTTACTCGGGGGAGGGCTACAATGAGCAGTTCTTC
CASSYSGEGYNEQFF
>TRBV6-5|.|TRBJ1-5|TRBD1
TGTGCCAGCAGTGTACAGGGGTATAGCAATCAGCCCCAGCATTTT
CASSVQGYSNQPQHF
>TRBV6-5|.|TRBJ2-3|.
TGTGCCAGCAGTTACTCGGTGGGAGCTTTGGCAGATACGCAGTATTTT
CASSYSVGALADTQYF
>TRBV6-1|.|TRBJ2-4|TRBD1
TGTGCCAGCAGTGGACAGGGGATCCCGGGTAGAAACATTCAGTACTTC
CASSGQGIPGRNIQYF
>TRBV11-3|.|TRBJ1-2|.
TGTGCCAGCAGCGGCCCCGAATATGGCTACACCTTC
CASSGPEYGYTF
>TRBV29-1|.|TRBJ2-3|TRBD2
TGCAGCGTTGTGGCGGGAGACCAGTTCCCCCCAGATACGCAGTATTTT
CSVVAGDQFPPDTQYF
>TRBV9|.|TRBJ2-3|.
TGTGCCAGCAGCGTAGCGTCAGATACGCAGTATTTT
CASSVASDTQYF
>TRBV28|.|TRBJ1-5|.
TGTGCCAGCAGCCCCTCTCAACAGGGTGTCTGGCAGCCCCAGCATTTT
CASSPSQQGVWQPQHF
>TRBV29-1|.|TRBJ1-2|.
TGCAGCGTTGATCGTCTAGATGGCTACACCTTC
CSVDRLDGYTF
>TRBV30|once|TRBJ2-7|.
TGTGCCTGGGCCCCCGGGGGAGAGCAGTACTTC
CAWAPGGEQYF
>TRBV11-2|.|TRBJ1-2|TRBD1
TGTGCCAGCAGCTTAGTGAAGGGGCAGGGGGGTCGAGGCTACACCTTC
CASSLVKGQGGRGYTF
>TRBV27|.|TRBJ2-1|.
TGTGCCGCCTGGCAGTTTATGAATGAGCAGTTCTTC
CAAWQFMNEQFF
>TRBV9|few|TRBJ1-1|.
TGTGCCAGCAGCGTAGAGCCGGGGATGAACACTGAAGCTTTCTTT
CASSVEPGMNTEAFF
>TRBV27|.|TRBJ2-1|TRBD2
TGTGCCACCACGGGCAGCGGGAGTCATGAGCAGTTCTTC
CATTGSGSHEQFF
>TRBV10-2|.|TRBJ2-3|TRBD2
TGCGCCAGCAGGTCATCGGGACTAGTATCGGATACGCAGTATTTT
CASRSSGLVSDTQYF
>TRBV28|.|TRBJ1-5|.
TGTGCCAGCAGTTTAAACCTGGGACTTTCCAATCAGCCCCAGCATTTT
CASSLNLGLSNQPQHF
>TRBV19|.|TRBJ2-6|.
TGTGCCAGTACACCTAACTCTGGGGCCAACGTCCTGACTTTC
CASTPNSGANVLTF
>TRBV14|.|TRBJ1-1|.
TGTGCCAGCAGCCTGGGAGGGAACACTGAAGCTTTCTTT
CASSLGGNTEAFF
>TRBV15|.|TRBJ1-1|.
TGTGCCACCAGCAGACCTCGACAGAGACTGAACACTGAAGCTTTCTTT
CATSRPRQRLNTEAFF
>TRBV27|.|TRBJ1-1|.
TGTGCCAGCAGTTTAGGGGGCGCGTTGAGGGACACTGAAGCTTTCTTT
CASSLGGALRDTEAFF
>TRBV6-5|.|TRBJ1-5|.
TGTGCCAGCGGGAATCAGCCCCAGCATTTT
CASGNQPQHF
>TRBV4-2|.|TRBJ2-3|.
TGTGCCAGCAGTCTCGGGACAGATACGCAGTATTTT
CASSLGTDTQYF
>TRBV7-9|once|TRBJ2-2|.
TGTGCCAGCAGCGCCGTTCAGGGGAGCACCGGGGAGCTGTTTTTT
CASSAVQGSTGELFF
>TRBV5-6|.|TRBJ2-1|TRBD2
TGTGCCAGCAGCCAGGGACTAGCGGGTTACAATGAGCAGTTCTTC
CASSQGLAGYNEQFF
>TRBV9|.|TRBJ2-1|.
TGTGCCAGCAGCGTAGTAGGAGTGGCCTACAATGAGCAGTTCTTC
CASSVVGVAYNEQFF
>TRBV28|.|TRBJ2-1|TRBD1
TGTGCCAGCAGTATAAACCGGGACAGCCAATTTTACAATGAGCAGTTCTTC
CASSINRDSQFYNEQFF
>TRBV6-4|few|TRBJ2-3|.
TGTGCCAGCAGTACAAGACCCACAGATACGCAGTATTTT
CASSTRPTDTQYF
>TRBV28|.|TRBJ2-1|TRBD1
TGTGCCAGCAGAGTAATTTGGGACAGGGAGAATGAGCAGTTCTTC
CASRVIWDRENEQFF
>TRBV7-9|.|TRBJ1-2|TRBD1
TGTGCCAGCAGCCTTACTACAGGGGGCCACTATGGCTACACCTTC
CASSLTTGGHYGYTF
>TRBV27|.|TRBJ1-5|.
TGTGCCAGCAGTTTATGGGCGACGAATCAGCCCCAGCATTTT
CASSLWATNQPQHF
>TRBV27|.|TRBJ1-1|TRBD1
TGTGCCAGACAGGGGGCGATGAACACTGAAGCTTTCTTT
CARQGAMNTEAFF
>TRBV30|.|TRBJ1-6|.
TGTGCCTGGAGTGAGGAGGGGCCACCCCTCCACTTT
CAWSEEGPPLHF
>TRBV11-2|.|TRBJ1-3|.
TGTGCCAGCAGCCCCGAAGGTGGGCCTAGCACCATATATTTT
CASSPEGGPSTIYF
>TRBV4-3|.|TRBJ2-3|.
TGCGCCAGCAGTCTAGAGGTCACAGATACGCAGTATTTT
CASSLEVTDTQYF
>TRBV25-1|.|TRBJ2-2|.
TGTGCCAGCAGTCCTCCCCCCCGGGACAAGCCCGGGGAGCTGTTTTTT
CASSPPPRDKPGELFF
>TRBV19|.|TRBJ2-1|TRBD2
TGTGCCACCAGAAGCGGGAGCCCCTACAATGAGCAGTTCTTC
CATRSGSPYNEQFF
>TRBV7-9|.|TRBJ1-2|TRBD1
TGTGCCAGCAGCTTAGGGACAGGTACTAACTATGGCTACACCTTC
CASSLGTGTNYGYTF